This record covers a single TCR beta chain. Its antigen remains unidentified. This sample is drawn from a study of shared clonotypes between healthy human individuals. Study-level background: Plates per donor: three CD4 naive, three CD4 memory, two CD8 naive, one CD8 memory. Study findings and constraints: Memory subsets had estimated richness that was generally smaller than that of naive subsets. Read depth was anticipated to influence clonotype sharing among donors. Among non-shared clonotypes, generation probabilities were lower than among those shared by all four donors.

The repertoire was sequenced with immunoSEQ multiplex PCR; TCRdb's copy has only in-frame clones and lacks some. The table records around 700,000 clones, 55% to 85% of them present only once. The length of the CDR3 is 14 residues. CDR1 is SGHNT, CDR2 YYREEE, per germline (reference sequence). V shed 2 bases, J shed 2 bases, and the junction held 1 base outside the gene matches. The receptor was derived from a woman aged 25 to 39 in good health. The sample taken for sequencing was memory CD4+ T cells sorted from blood. Subset reported: CD45RA-negative fraction. The chain employs TRBV5-4 and TRBJ2-7, with TRBD1 identical over 10 bases. In nucleotides, the CDR3 is TGTGCCAGCAGCTTTGGGACAGGGGCCTACGAGCAGTACTTC. Its protein product is CASSFGTGAYEQYF.